This TCR beta chain was sequenced for a study of T cells in Graves' hyperthyroidism and ophthalmopathy. This clonotype was observed many times. Reasons for excluding patients were uncontrolled infection, other autoimmune disease, pregnancy or lactation. Clinical symptoms, serum thyroxine, TRAb, thyroid ultrasound and orbital computed tomography informed diagnoses. From RNA transcripts, TCR beta CDR3 regions were amplified. TCR CDR3 regions were first amplified by RT-PCR with HTBI primers. TCRdb independently ran MiXCR on the multiplex PCR reads; one entry per CDR3 protein. The data hold hundreds of thousands of distinct CDR3 sequences, with roughly 15% observed a single time. V lost 1 base, J lost 0 bases, and 15 bases lay in between. Germline CDR1 reads SGHAT; CDR2 reads FQNNGV. The CDR3 sequence is 17 residues long.

Material for sequencing was blood. The gene calls are TRBV11-2 and TRBJ1-2; possibly TRBD1 for D (5 bases). This receptor was taken from a woman aged 50 to 60 with Graves' ophthalmopathy. DNA of the CDR3: TGTGCCAGCAGCTTAGCCGGAGGCGGGGCCGCTAACTATGGCTACACCTTC. Protein sequence: CASSLAGGGAANYGYTF.